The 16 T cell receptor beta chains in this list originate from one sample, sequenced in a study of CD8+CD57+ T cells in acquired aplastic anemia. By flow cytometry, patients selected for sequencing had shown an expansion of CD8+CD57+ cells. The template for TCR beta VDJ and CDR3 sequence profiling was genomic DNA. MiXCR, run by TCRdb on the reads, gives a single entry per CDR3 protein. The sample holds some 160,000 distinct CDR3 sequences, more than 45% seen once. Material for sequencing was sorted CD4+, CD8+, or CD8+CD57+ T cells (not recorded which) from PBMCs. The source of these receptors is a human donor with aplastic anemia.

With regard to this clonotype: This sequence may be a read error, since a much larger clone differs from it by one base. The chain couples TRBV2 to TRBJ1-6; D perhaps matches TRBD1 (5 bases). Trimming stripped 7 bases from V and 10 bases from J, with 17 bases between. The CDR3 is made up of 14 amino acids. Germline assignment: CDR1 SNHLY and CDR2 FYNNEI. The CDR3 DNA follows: TGTGCCAGCATTCGGGTCAGGGCGAAGTCACCCCTCCACTTT. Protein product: CASIRVRAKSPLHF. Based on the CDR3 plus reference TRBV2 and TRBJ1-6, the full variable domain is EPEVTQTPSHQVTQMGQEVILRCVPISNHLYFYWYRQILGQKVEFLVSFYNNEISEKSEIFDDQFSVERPDGSNFTLKIRSTKLEDSAMYFCASIRVRAKSPLHFGNGTRLTVT.

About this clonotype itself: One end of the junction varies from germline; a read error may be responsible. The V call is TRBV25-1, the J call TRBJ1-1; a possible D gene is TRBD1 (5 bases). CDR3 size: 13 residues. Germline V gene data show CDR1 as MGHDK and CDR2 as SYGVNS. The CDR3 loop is CASSGTRGTGAFF. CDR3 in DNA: TGTGCCAGCTCAGGGACGAGGGGCACTGGAGCTTTCTTT. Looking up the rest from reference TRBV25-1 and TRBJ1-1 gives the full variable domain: EADIYQTPRYLVIGTGKKITLECSQTMGHDKMYWYQQDPGMELHLIHYSYGVNSTEKGDLSSESTVSRIRTEHFPLTLESARPSHTSQYLCASSGTRGTGAFFGQGTRLTVV.

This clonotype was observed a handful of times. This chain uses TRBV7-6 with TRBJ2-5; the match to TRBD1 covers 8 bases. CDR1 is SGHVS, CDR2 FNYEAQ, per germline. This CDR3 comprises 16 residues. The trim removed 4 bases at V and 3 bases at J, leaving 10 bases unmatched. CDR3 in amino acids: CASSWPDRGGEETQYF. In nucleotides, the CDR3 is TGTGCCAGCAGCTGGCCCGACAGGGGCGGAGAAGAGACCCAGTACTTC.

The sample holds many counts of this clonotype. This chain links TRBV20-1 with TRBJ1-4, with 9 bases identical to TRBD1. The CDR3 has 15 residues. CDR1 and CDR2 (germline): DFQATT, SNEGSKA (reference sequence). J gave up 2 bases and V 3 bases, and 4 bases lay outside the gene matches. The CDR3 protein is CSARETGGTNEKLFF. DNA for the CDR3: TGCAGTGCTAGGGAGACAGGGGGTACTAATGAAAAACTGTTTTTT.

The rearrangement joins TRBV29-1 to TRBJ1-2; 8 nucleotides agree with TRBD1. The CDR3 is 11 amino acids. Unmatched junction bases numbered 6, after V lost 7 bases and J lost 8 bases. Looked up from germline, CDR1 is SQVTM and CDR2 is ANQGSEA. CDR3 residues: CSAGQGEGYTF. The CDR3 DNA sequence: TGCAGCGCAGGACAGGGAGAAGGCTACACCTTC. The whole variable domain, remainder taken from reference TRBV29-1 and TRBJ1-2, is SAVISQKPSRDICQRGTSLTIQCQVDSQVTMMFWYRQQPGQSLTLIATANQGSEATYESGFVIDKFPISRPNLTFSTLTVSNMSPEDSSIYLCSAGQGEGYTFGSGTRLTVV.

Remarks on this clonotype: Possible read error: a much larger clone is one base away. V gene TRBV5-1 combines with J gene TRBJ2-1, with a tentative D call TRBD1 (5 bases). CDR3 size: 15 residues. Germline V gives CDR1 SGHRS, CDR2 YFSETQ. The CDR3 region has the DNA TGCGTCAGCAGCCCGGACACTAACCCCCACAATGAGCAGTTCTTC. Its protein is CVSSPDTNPHNEQFF.

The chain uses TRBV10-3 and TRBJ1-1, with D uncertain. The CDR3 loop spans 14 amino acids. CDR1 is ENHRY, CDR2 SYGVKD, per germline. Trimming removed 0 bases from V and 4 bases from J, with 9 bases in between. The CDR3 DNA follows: TGTGCCATCAGTGAGTCAGGGAGTATCACTGAAGCTTTCTTT. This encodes CAISESGSITEAFF.

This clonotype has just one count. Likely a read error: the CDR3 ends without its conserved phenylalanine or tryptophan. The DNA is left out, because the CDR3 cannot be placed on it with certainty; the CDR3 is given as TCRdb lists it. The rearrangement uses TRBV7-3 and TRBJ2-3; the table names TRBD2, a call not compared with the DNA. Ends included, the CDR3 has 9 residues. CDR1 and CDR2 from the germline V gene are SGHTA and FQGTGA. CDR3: CASSLSPAG.

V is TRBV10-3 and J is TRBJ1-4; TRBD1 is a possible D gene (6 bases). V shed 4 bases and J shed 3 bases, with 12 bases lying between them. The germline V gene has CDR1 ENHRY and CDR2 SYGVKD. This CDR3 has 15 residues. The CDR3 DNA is TGTGCCATCAGTGCTTCAGGGGATTCTAATGAAAAACTGTTTTTT. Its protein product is CAISASGDSNEKLFF.

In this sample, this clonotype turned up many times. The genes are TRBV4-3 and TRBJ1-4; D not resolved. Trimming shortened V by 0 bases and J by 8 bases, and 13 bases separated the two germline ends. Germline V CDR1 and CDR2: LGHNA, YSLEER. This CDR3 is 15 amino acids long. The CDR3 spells CASSQDGPRREKLFF. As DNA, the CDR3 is TGCGCCAGCAGCCAAGATGGGCCTCGACGAGAAAAACTGTTTTTT.

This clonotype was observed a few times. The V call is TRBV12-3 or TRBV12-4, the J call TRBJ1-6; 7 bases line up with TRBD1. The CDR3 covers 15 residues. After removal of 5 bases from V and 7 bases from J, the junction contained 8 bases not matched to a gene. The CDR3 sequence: CASSVSQGGNSPLHF. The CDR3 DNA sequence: TGTGCCAGCAGTGTATCCCAGGGGGGGAATTCACCCCTCCACTTT.

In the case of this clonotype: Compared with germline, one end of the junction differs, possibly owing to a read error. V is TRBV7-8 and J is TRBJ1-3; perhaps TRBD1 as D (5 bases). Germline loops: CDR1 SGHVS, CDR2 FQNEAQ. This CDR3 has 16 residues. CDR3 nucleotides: TGCGCCAGCAGCTTGCCGGGACCGAGCTCTGGAAACACCATATATTTT. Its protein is CASSLPGPSSGNTIYF.

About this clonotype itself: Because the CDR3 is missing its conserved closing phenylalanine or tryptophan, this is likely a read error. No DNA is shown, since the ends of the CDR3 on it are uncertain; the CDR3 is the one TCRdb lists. This CDR3 reads CASSLGRT. J is TRBJ1-6 and V is TRBV7-3; the table's D call of TRBD1 was not tested on the DNA. Germline V gene lookup returns CDR1 SGHTA and CDR2 FQGTGA. The CDR3 is made up of 8 amino acids, end residues included.

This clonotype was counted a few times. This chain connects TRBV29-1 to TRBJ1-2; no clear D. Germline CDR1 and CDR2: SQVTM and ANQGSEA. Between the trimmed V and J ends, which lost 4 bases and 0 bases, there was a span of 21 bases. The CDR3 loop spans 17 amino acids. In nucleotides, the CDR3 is TGCAGCGTTGGAGTCAACGATGGGGTCGCTGCTAACTATGGCTACACCTTC. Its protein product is CSVGVNDGVAANYGYTF.

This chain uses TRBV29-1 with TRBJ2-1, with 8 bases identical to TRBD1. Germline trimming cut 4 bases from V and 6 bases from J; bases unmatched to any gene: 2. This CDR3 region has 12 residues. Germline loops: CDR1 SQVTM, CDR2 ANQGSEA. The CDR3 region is CSVGTGTNEQFF. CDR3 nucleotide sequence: TGCAGCGTTGGGACAGGGACCAATGAGCAGTTCTTC.

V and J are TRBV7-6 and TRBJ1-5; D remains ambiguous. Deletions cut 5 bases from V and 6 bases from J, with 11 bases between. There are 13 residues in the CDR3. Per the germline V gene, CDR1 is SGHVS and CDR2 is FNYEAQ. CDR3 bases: TGTGCCAGCAGCCTAAGCAGTGGTCAGCCCCAGCATTTT. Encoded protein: CASSLSSGQPQHF. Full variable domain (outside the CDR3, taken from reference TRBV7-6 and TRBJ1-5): GAGVSQSPRYKVTKRGQDVALRCDPISGHVSLYWYRQALGQGPEFLTYFNYEAQQDKSGLPNDRFSAERPEGSISTLTIQRTEQRDSAMYRCASSLSSGQPQHFGDGTRLSIL.